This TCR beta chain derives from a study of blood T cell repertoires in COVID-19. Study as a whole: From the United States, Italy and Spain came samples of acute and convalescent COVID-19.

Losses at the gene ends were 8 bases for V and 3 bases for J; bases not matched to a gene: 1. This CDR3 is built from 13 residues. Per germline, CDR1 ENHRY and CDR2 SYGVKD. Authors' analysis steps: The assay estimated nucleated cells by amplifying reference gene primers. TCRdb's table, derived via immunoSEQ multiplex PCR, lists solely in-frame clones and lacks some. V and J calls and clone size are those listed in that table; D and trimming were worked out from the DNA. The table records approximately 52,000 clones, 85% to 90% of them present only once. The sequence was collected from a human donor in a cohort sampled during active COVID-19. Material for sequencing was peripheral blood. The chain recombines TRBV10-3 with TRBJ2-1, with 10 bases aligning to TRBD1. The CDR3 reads CAIGDRGYNEQFF. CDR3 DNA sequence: TGTGCCATCGGGGACAGGGGCTACAATGAGCAGTTCTTC.